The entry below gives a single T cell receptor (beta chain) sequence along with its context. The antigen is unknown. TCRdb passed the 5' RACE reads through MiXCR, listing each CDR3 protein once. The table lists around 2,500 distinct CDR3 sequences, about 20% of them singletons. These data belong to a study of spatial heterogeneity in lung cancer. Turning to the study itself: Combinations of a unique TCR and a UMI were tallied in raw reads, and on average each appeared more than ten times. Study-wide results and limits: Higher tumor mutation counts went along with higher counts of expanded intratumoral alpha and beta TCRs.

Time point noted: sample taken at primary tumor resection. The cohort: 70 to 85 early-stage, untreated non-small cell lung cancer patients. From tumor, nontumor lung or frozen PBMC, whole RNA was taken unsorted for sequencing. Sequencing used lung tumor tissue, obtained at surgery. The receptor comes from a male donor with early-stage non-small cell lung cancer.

The chain's CDR3 is CAISNTGTVWSDTQYF. In DNA, the CDR3 is TGTGCCATCAGCAACACAGGGACGGTCTGGTCAGATACGCAGTATTTT. The chain links TRBV10-3 to TRBJ2-3, with D maybe TRBD1 (6 bases). V lost 6 bases and J 4 bases, leaving 20 bases between the germline ends. Germline V CDR1 and CDR2: ENHRY, SYGVKD. There are 16 residues in the CDR3.